Presented here are 8 T cell receptor beta chains from one specimen sequenced in a study of cytomegalovirus exposure and HLA in healthy donors. Primers for the PCR totalled 60 Vbeta and 13 Jbeta. Clones were read by immunoSEQ multiplex PCR, and TCRdb kept only the in-frame ones, dropping some. Its clone listing holds some 200,000 clones. The sample taken for sequencing was PBMCs. Receptors were obtained from a man aged 25 to 40 in good health and CMV-seronegative.

The chain employs TRBV2 and TRBJ1-4; no firm D call. The ends were cut back, 3 bases at V and 4 bases at J, with 15 bases in the middle. Germline V gives CDR1 SNHLY, CDR2 FYNNEI. The CDR3 covers 16 residues. This CDR3 reads CASSEGWAADNEKLFF. The CDR3 DNA sequence: TGTGCCAGCAGTGAGGGCTGGGCAGCTGATAATGAAAAACTGTTTTTT. The variable domain in full, with the rest retrieved from reference TRBV2 and TRBJ1-4, is EPEVTQTPSHQVTQMGQEVILRCVPISNHLYFYWYRQILGQKVEFLVSFYNNEISEKSEIFDDQFSVERPDGSNFTLKIRSTKLEDSAMYFCASSEGWAADNEKLFFGSGTQLSVL.

The rearrangement links TRBV30 to TRBJ1-2; unclear D gene. Germline-derived CDR1 and CDR2 are GTSNPN and SVGIG (reference sequence). Trimming left V 3 bases short and J 1 base short, with 3 bases between. This CDR3 contains 11 residues. CDR3 loop: CAWSVNYGYTF. The CDR3 DNA is TGTGCCTGGAGCGTTAACTATGGCTACACCTTC.

Notes on this clone: The sample contains more than one DNA sequence encoding this CDR3. This chain uses TRBV5-1 with TRBJ2-5, with D unresolved. The V gene's germline CDR1 is SGHRS and CDR2 YFSETQ. V was clipped by 0 bases and J by 2 bases, with 8 bases between them. The CDR3 totals 14 residues. The CDR3 protein is CASSLGGGQETQYF. The CDR3 DNA is TGCGCCAGCAGCTTGGGTGGCGGACAAGAGACCCAGTACTTC.

The rearrangement joins TRBV28 to TRBJ2-7, with D tentatively TRBD1 (6 bases). CDR1 and CDR2 (germline): MDHEN, SYDVKM. This CDR3 comprises 12 residues. V was trimmed by 6 bases and J by 5 bases, leaving 11 bases between them. CDR3 bases: TGTGCCAGCAGAACACAGGGTCACGAGCAGTACTTC. Protein product: CASRTQGHEQYF.

The chain uses TRBV29-1 and TRBJ2-7; a possible D gene is TRBD1 (7 bases). The germline gives CDR1 SQVTM, CDR2 ANQGSEA. V lost 4 bases and J 3 bases, leaving 16 bases between the germline ends. CDR3 length: 14 amino acids. The CDR3: CSVGLDRAIYEQYF. The CDR3 DNA is TGCAGCGTTGGACTAGACAGGGCGATCTACGAGCAGTACTTC.

The V call is TRBV5-1, the J call TRBJ1-3, with no clear D. Trimming shortened V by 3 bases and J by 3 bases, and 10 bases separated the two germline ends. From germline, CDR1 is SGHRS and CDR2 YFSETQ. CDR3 length: 14 amino acids. The CDR3 region is CASSSVSGGNTIYF. The CDR3 DNA is TGCGCCAGCAGCTCCGTCTCAGGTGGAAACACCATATATTTT.

V usage is TRBV18 and J usage is TRBJ2-7; 7 bases map to TRBD1. The V segment lost 3 bases and the J segment 5 bases; nucleotides outside the gene matches: 10. CDR3 size: 15 residues. Germline V gene data show CDR1 as KGHSH and CDR2 as LQKENI. This chain's CDR3 is CASSPQQGLDHEQYF. Here the CDR3 DNA reads TGTGCCAGCTCACCGCAACAGGGGTTGGATCACGAGCAGTACTTC.

The chain links TRBV19 to TRBJ1-1; 10 bases map to TRBD1. V dropped 6 bases and J dropped 4; count of bases not matched to a gene: 8. CDR3 length: 15 amino acids. Germline lookup yields CDR1 LNHDA and CDR2 SQIVND (reference sequence). The CDR3: CASSLTGTGATEAFF. Written as DNA, the CDR3 is TGTGCCAGTAGCCTTACCGGGACAGGGGCCACTGAAGCTTTCTTT.